This TCR beta chain was obtained from a study of somatic mutations in cytotoxic T cells in rheumatoid arthritis. How the authors handled the data: Some patient CD8+ clones were larger than 1%, and these rarely matched published virus-specific TCRB sequences. This table comes from immunoSEQ multiplex PCR, and its TCRdb copy is limited to in-frame clones, with some not included. From that table come the V and J calls and clone size; the DNA was used to work out D and trimming. The sample lists 17,000 or so clones, 85% occurring once. Unmatched junction bases numbered 16, after V lost 5 bases and J lost 4 bases. This CDR3 contains 18 residues. The germline gives CDR1 MNHEY, CDR2 SMNVEV (reference sequence). A word on this clone: Its matching antigen is unknown.

Study-wide points: The targets (antigens) of the expanded CD8+ clones were not known.

The receptor comes from a woman in her 40s with rheumatoid arthritis. The chain joins TRBV27 to TRBJ2-7; 11 bases fit TRBD2. Sequenced sample: CD8+ T cells sorted from blood. The CDR3 here is CASSLRFPSLAGGYEQYF. DNA of the CDR3: TGTGCCAGCAGTCTAAGGTTTCCCTCTCTAGCGGGAGGATACGAGCAGTACTTC.